Each of the 4 T cell receptor beta chains below was sequenced from the same sample in a study of PD-L1 blockade in urothelial cancer. The time point: pretreatment peripheral blood. Produced via immunoSEQ multiplex PCR; TCRdb's table is partial and in-frame only. The data show around 43,000 clones, about 88% seen once. The sequencing used PBMCs, collected around atezolizumab (anti-PD-L1) treatment. The receptors were sampled from a donor over 35 with urothelial cancer.

This chain links TRBV6-1 with TRBJ1-5; perhaps TRBD1 as D (5 bases). Germline V gene lookup returns CDR1 MNHNS and CDR2 SASEGT. The CDR3 is 14 residues long. The germline V and J ends were trimmed by 4 bases and 6 bases, with 13 bases remaining between them. The CDR3 protein is CASSGREGSQPQHF. In nucleotides, the CDR3 is TGTGCCAGCAGTGGGAGGGAGGGGAGTCAGCCCCAGCATTTT.

The chain is built from TRBV11-2 and TRBJ1-2; TRBD1 agrees at 9 bases. The CDR3 runs to 18 residues. CDR1 and CDR2 from the germline V gene are SGHAT and FQNNGV. Trimming removed 7 bases from V and 8 bases from J; junction bases left unmatched: 23. The CDR3 sequence is CASTIGAGVGQGFWGYTF. The CDR3 DNA is TGTGCCAGCACCATTGGGGCGGGGGTGGGACAGGGCTTTTGGGGCTACACCTTC.

This chain connects TRBV5-4 to TRBJ2-7, with D tentatively TRBD1 (5 bases). Germline CDR1 is SGHNT and CDR2 is YYREEE (reference sequence). V was shortened by 4 bases and J by 3 bases, with 11 bases between the two germline ends. This CDR3 is built from 13 residues. CDR3 region: CASSKGMGYEQYF. The DNA for the CDR3 is TGTGCCAGCAGCAAGGGGATGGGCTACGAGCAGTACTTC.

The gene calls are TRBV11-2 and TRBJ2-7, with D possibly TRBD2 on 5 matching bases. CDR1 is SGHAT, CDR2 FQNNGV, per germline. The CDR3 has 14 residues. The germline V and J ends were trimmed by 3 bases and 6 bases, with 15 bases remaining between them. CDR3 sequence: CASSLTNLRSEQYF. The CDR3 region has the DNA TGTGCCAGCAGCTTGACTAATCTACGATCCGAGCAGTACTTC.